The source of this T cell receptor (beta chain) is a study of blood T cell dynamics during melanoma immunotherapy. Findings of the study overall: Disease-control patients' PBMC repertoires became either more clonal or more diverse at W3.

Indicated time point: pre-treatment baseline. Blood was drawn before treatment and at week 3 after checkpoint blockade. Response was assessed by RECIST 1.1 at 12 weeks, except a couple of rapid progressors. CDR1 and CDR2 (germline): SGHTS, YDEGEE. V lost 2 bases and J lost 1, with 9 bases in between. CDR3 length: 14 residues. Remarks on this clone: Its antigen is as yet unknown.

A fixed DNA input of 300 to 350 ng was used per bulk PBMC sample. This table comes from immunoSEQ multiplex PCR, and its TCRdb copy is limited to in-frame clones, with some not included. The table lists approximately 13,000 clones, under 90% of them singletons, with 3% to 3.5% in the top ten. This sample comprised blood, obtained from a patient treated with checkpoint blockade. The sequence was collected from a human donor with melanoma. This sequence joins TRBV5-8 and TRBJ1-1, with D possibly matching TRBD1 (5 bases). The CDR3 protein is CASSFYRPNTEAFF. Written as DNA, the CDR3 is TGTGCCAGCAGCTTTTACAGGCCGAACACTGAAGCTTTCTTT.